This is a list of T cell receptor beta chains from one sample in a study of blood T cells in healthy people across ages. TCRdb fed the 5' RACE reads into MiXCR, producing one record per CDR3 protein. The sample includes around 870,000 distinct CDR3 sequences, less than 35% of them seen just once. Sample: blood. Receptor source: a woman at least 80 years old in good health. Both conserved end residues are part of each CDR3. Fields, in order: V gene, J gene, clone size, D gene, CDR3 DNA, CDR3 protein. A D gene is named only where the DNA matches it firmly. Where a row states a size, it is once, few, many or the class of an expanded clone; other rows omit it.

V: TRBV12-3/TRBV12-4; J: TRBJ2-3; size: few; D: .; DNA: TGTGCCAGCAATCTAGGAGGGAGACTAGATACGCAGTATTTT; CDR3: CASNLGGRLDTQYF
V: TRBV20-1; J: TRBJ2-5; size: few; D: .; DNA: TGCAGTGCCACCGGAAGGGGGGAGACCCAGTACTTC; CDR3: CSATGRGETQYF
V: TRBV12-3/TRBV12-4; J: TRBJ1-4; size: once; D: .; DNA: TGTGCCAGCAGTACCGATACTGACGGGACAACTAATGAAAAACTGTTTTTT; CDR3: CASSTDTDGTTNEKLFF
V: TRBV5-1; J: TRBJ1-2; size: many; D: TRBD1; DNA: TGCGCCAGCAGCTTGGATGGGGCAGGGGGATTAGCTGGCTACACCTTC; CDR3: CASSLDGAGGLAGYTF
V: TRBV12-3/TRBV12-4; J: TRBJ1-1; size: .; D: TRBD1; DNA: TGTGCCAGCAGTTTGATTCGACAGGGTCGGCCTGAAGCTTTCTTT; CDR3: CASSLIRQGRPEAFF
V: TRBV27; J: TRBJ2-1; size: many; D: TRBD1; DNA: TGTGCCAGCAGTTTATCCCGGACAGGGATCTATGAGCAGTTCTTC; CDR3: CASSLSRTGIYEQFF
V: TRBV12-5; J: TRBJ2-7; size: .; D: TRBD1; DNA: TGTGCTAGTTGTTTGGACCCCGGGACAGGGAGCTACGAGCAGTACTTC; CDR3: CASCLDPGTGSYEQYF
V: TRBV15; J: TRBJ2-3; size: many; D: TRBD2; DNA: TGTGCCACCAGCAGAGATTTGAAAGCGGGGGGTAGGACAGATACGCAGTATTTT; CDR3: CATSRDLKAGGRTDTQYF
V: TRBV20-1; J: TRBJ2-7; size: many; D: TRBD1; DNA: TGCAGTGCTACACACCCGACAGGGGACGAGCAGTACTTC; CDR3: CSATHPTGDEQYF
V: TRBV2; J: TRBJ1-2; size: few; D: .; DNA: TGTGCCAGCAAAGCCATCCAGAGCAAGGGAGACTATGGCTACACCTTC; CDR3: CASKAIQSKGDYGYTF
V: TRBV11-2; J: TRBJ2-3; size: .; D: .; DNA: TGTGCCAGCAGCTTAAGTTTGAGCACCTCCTGGGTCGCTAGCACAGATACGCAGTATTTT; CDR3: CASSLSLSTSWVASTDTQYF
V: TRBV27; J: TRBJ2-1; size: .; D: TRBD2; DNA: TGTGCCAGCAGTTACGAGGTCAGAGCGGGGGGGCCGGGTGAGCAGTTCTTC; CDR3: CASSYEVRAGGPGEQFF